What follows are 20 T cell receptor beta chains derived from one specimen sequenced in a study of cytotoxic CD8 clonotypes in ibrutinib-treated CLL. Only in-frame clones appear in the TCRdb table, and some are missing; sequencing was by immunoSEQ multiplex PCR. The sample yields about 57,000 clones, around 55% seen once. Sequencing was performed on PBMCs, taken after 24 months of ibrutinib treatment. These receptors came from a human donor with chronic lymphocytic leukemia.

The rearrangement joins TRBV19 to TRBJ2-2, with unresolved D. Trimming removed 1 base from V and 3 bases from J, with 9 bases in between. From germline, CDR1 is LNHDA and CDR2 SQIVND (reference sequence). This CDR3 is built from 15 residues. CDR3 in DNA: TGTGCCAGTAGTATAGTGAGAGCAGACACCGGGGAGCTGTTTTTT. Protein sequence: CASSIVRADTGELFF.

This clone was picked up many times. The CDR3 DNA is TGTGCCATCAGTGAGTCCGAGACCGCAACATCCCTTAGCTATGGCTACACCTTC. This translates into CAISESETATSLSYGYTF. This chain uses TRBV10-3 with TRBJ1-2; unclear D gene. V lost 0 bases and J 4 bases, leaving 21 bases between the germline ends. The length of the CDR3 is 18 residues. Germline CDR1 and CDR2: ENHRY and SYGVKD.

The chain joins TRBV11-2 to TRBJ2-7; possible D gene TRBD2, 5 bases. Per germline, CDR1 SGHAT and CDR2 FQNNGV. With 5 bases removed from V and 3 bases from J, the gap between germline ends came to 11 bases. The CDR3 spans 13 residues. The CDR3 nucleotides are TGTGCCAGCAGCCCGGGAAGCCTCTACGAGCAGTACGTC. Protein sequence: CASSPGSLYEQYV.

The chain carries TRBV6-1 and TRBJ2-3; D ambiguous. Germline loops: CDR1 MNHNS, CDR2 SASEGT. Trimming cost V 4 bases and J 6 bases, with 14 bases left between them. This CDR3 has 14 residues. CDR3 in amino acids: CASSGPTLGDTQYF. The DNA of the CDR3 is TGTGCCAGCAGTGGACCAACATTGGGCGATACGCAGTATTTT.

This clone was counted a few times. The chain carries TRBV29-1 and TRBJ1-1; TRBD1 might be the D (5 bases). The germline V and J ends were trimmed by 1 base and 5 bases, with 5 bases remaining between them. The CDR3 contains 11 residues. CDR1 is SQVTM, CDR2 ANQGSEA, per germline. DNA of the CDR3: TGCAGCGTTGAAGGGGGGACTGAAGCTTTCTTT. Its protein product is CSVEGGTEAFF.

The CDR3 is CASSQESLLSRQDRDAQYF. As DNA, the CDR3 is TGCGCCAGCAGCCAAGAAAGCTTACTCTCCCGACAGGACAGGGACGCGCAGTACTTC. The chain is built from TRBV4-1 and TRBJ2-7; 8 nucleotides agree with TRBD1. V dropped 0 bases and J dropped 9; count of bases not matched to a gene: 22. CDR1 MGHRA and CDR2 YSYEKL come from the germline V gene. The CDR3 length is 19 residues.

This clone was counted at least ten times. Other nucleotide sequences from this sample produce the same CDR3. The chain links TRBV27 to TRBJ2-2; no clear D gene. The CDR3 has 11 amino acids. Between the trimmed V and J ends, which lost 4 bases and 4 bases, there was a span of 1 base. Germline CDR1 and CDR2: MNHEY and SMNVEV (reference sequence). CDR3 sequence: CASSSTGELFF. The CDR3 coding sequence is TGTGCCAGCAGTTCCACCGGGGAGCTGTTTTTT.

In this sample, this clone turned up many times. The chain couples TRBV4-1 to TRBJ2-1; 12 nucleotides line up with TRBD2. V was pared by 4 bases and J by 7 bases, with 8 bases of the junction left unmatched. Germline CDR1 reads MGHRA; CDR2 reads YSYEKL. CDR3 length: 16 amino acids. The CDR3 region is CASSLELAGGRNEQFF. CDR3 coding DNA: TGCGCCAGCAGCCTTGAACTAGCGGGGGGTCGAAATGAGCAGTTCTTC.

This chain joins TRBV5-4 and TRBJ2-5; unclear D gene. The CDR3 covers 13 residues. The germline V gene encodes CDR1 SGHNT and CDR2 YYREEE (reference sequence). Trimming cost V 4 bases and J 5 bases, with 12 bases left between them. The CDR3 spells CASSPATSETQYF. The CDR3 nucleotides are TGTGCCAGCAGCCCAGCGACCTCGGAGACCCAGTACTTC.

The chain is built from TRBV9 and TRBJ2-3; D may be TRBD1 (5 bases). The CDR3 is 15 amino acids. Germline V gene lookup returns CDR1 SGDLS and CDR2 YYNGEE. Trimming removed 2 bases at V and 4 bases at J, with 14 bases between. CDR3 in DNA: TGTGCCAGCAGCGTGGCAGGGTCCACCCCAGATACGCAGTATTTT. This encodes CASSVAGSTPDTQYF.

This clone was seen a few times. The gene calls are TRBV28 and TRBJ2-2; 8 bases fit TRBD1. In germline, CDR1 is MDHEN, CDR2 SYDVKM. Germline trimming cut 5 bases from V and 5 bases from J; bases unmatched to any gene: 10. There are 16 residues in the CDR3. This CDR3 is CASSLPGQGTTGELFF. The DNA for the CDR3 is TGTGCCAGCAGTCTCCCTGGACAGGGAACGACCGGGGAGCTGTTTTTT.

This clone was counted a single time. This chain links TRBV29-1 with TRBJ2-6; D possibly corresponds to TRBD1 (5 bases). Trimming pared 1 base from V and 0 bases from J, leaving 13 bases between. Germline CDR1 reads SQVTM; CDR2 reads ANQGSEA. The CDR3 loop spans 17 amino acids. The CDR3 is CSVEGERGGSGANVLTF. In nucleotides, the CDR3 is TGCAGCGTTGAAGGGGAAAGGGGCGGCTCTGGGGCCAACGTCCTGACTTTC.

J is TRBJ2-5 and V is TRBV19; D ambiguous. V was cut by 6 bases and J by 2 bases, with 10 bases left in between. Germline CDR1 and CDR2: LNHDA and SQIVND (reference sequence). This CDR3 region has 13 residues. The DNA of the CDR3 is TGTGCCAGTAGCAGAAACTGGCAAGAGACCCAGTACTTC. It specifies CASSRNWQETQYF.

A few counts support this clone. The V and J genes are TRBV30 and TRBJ1-2; D is unresolved. CDR1 is GTSNPN, CDR2 SVGIG, per germline (reference sequence). V gave up 5 bases and J gave up 5 bases, with 6 bases separating them. CDR3 size: 10 residues. In DNA form, the CDR3 reads TGTGCCTGGTCGCGATATGGCTACACCTTC. As protein: CAWSRYGYTF. Full variable domain (rest looked up from reference TRBV30 and TRBJ1-2): SQTIHQWPATLVQPVGSPLSLECTVEGTSNPNLYWYRQAAGRGLQLLFYSVGIGQISSEVPQNLSASRPQDRQFILSSKKLLLSDSGFYLCAWSRYGYTFGSGTRLTVV.

This chain connects TRBV6-1 to TRBJ1-5; D is ambiguous. V was clipped by 2 bases and J by 4 bases, with 12 bases between them. The germline CDR1 and CDR2 sequences are MNHNS and SASEGT. CDR3 length: 15 residues. CDR3 DNA sequence: TGTGCCAGCAGTGAAATCGTCAGCCTGAATCAGCCCCAGCATTTT. Amino acids: CASSEIVSLNQPQHF.

This sequence joins TRBV4-1 and TRBJ2-3; TRBD2 matches at 12 bases. This CDR3 contains 17 residues. CDR1 MGHRA and CDR2 YSYEKL come from the germline V gene. V was pared by 2 bases and J by 5 bases, with 8 bases of the junction left unmatched. This chain's CDR3 is CASSQTSSGGAIDTQYF. CDR3 coding DNA: TGCGCCAGCAGCCAAACTTCTAGCGGGGGGGCGATAGATACGCAGTATTTT.

The CDR3 region has the DNA TGTGCCAGCAGCTTTACTTCGTGGAACACTGAAGCTTTCTTT. As protein: CASSFTSWNTEAFF. The gene calls are TRBV28 and TRBJ1-1, with D uncertain. The CDR3 totals 14 residues. The ends were cut back, 6 bases at V and 1 base at J, with 12 bases in the middle. Germline V lookup: CDR1 MDHEN, CDR2 SYDVKM.

This clone was seen a few times. This sequence joins TRBV29-1 and TRBJ2-7; D perhaps matches TRBD1 (6 bases). Germline CDR1 and CDR2: SQVTM and ANQGSEA. V was shortened by 4 bases and J by 6 bases, with 22 bases between the two germline ends. The CDR3 has 15 amino acids. In DNA form, the CDR3 reads TGCAGCGTTGGGGTCCCTGGGAGCACCAGGGGCGAGCAGTACTTC. Its translation: CSVGVPGSTRGEQYF.

The V gene is TRBV7-2, the J gene TRBJ2-1; no reliable D call. Germline assignment: CDR1 SGHTA and CDR2 FQGNSA. V dropped 6 bases and J dropped 1 base, with 7 bases sitting between them. The CDR3 is 13 residues long. The CDR3 reads CASSQRSYNEQFF. The CDR3 DNA follows: TGTGCCAGCAGTCAAAGGTCCTACAATGAGCAGTTCTTC.

The CDR3 here is CASSFAGAGYEQYF. Here the CDR3 DNA reads TGTGCCAGCAGTTTCGCGGGAGCGGGCTACGAGCAGTACTTC. V gene TRBV6-6 combines with J gene TRBJ2-7; 7 nucleotides agree with TRBD2. Germline V gives CDR1 MNHNY, CDR2 SVGAGI (reference sequence). Trimming removed 4 bases from V and 3 bases from J; junction bases left unmatched: 6. CDR3 length equals 14 residues.